This T cell receptor (beta chain) stems from a study of blood T cells in healthy people across ages. Total RNA, at least 5.5 micrograms per sample, came from PBMCs. Then a second PCR, running roughly 7 to 12 cycles, was carried out with a sample-barcoded 5' primer and a J-beta primer mix. Unique molecular identifiers of 12 random nucleotides labeled each cDNA. Each of the samples gave a minimum of 2.5 million paired-end reads that contained CDR3. TCRdb reprocessed the 5' RACE reads via MiXCR and lists one record per CDR3 protein. This repertoire shows 1.6 million or so distinct CDR3 sequences, about 31% found once; its top ten account for 11%. Germline V gives CDR1 SQVTM, CDR2 ANQGSEA. V shed 3 bases and J shed 6 bases, with 14 bases lying between them. CDR3 length equals 13 residues.

The chain links TRBV29-1 to TRBJ1-1; D unclear. The receptor comes from a woman between 25 and 40 years old in good health. Specimen: blood. CDR3 DNA: TGCAGCGTTGATTCAGGAACCACCCCTGAAGCTTTCTTT. This codes for CSVDSGTTPEAFF.